This T cell receptor beta chain came from a study of T cells in women clearing cervical HPV infection. General study points: Controls had more TRBV6-7 (approximately 0.15%) than cases (approximately 0.11%). T-cell numbers per sample were unknown and may explain richness differences. It is unknown whether associations predate infection; no effector/memory or HPV-specific sorting. CIN3+ cases had significantly higher TCR richness than controls; evenness did not differ.

A word on this clone: Its antigen is undetermined. The observed sequence ends 3 residues before the CDR3 terminus, with the missing tail filled in from the germline J gene.

Germline V gene lookup returns CDR1 SGDLS and CDR2 YYNGEE. This CDR3 contains 12 residues. Produced via immunoSEQ multiplex PCR; TCRdb's table is partial and in-frame only. Its table lists tens of thousands of clones. The receptor's source is a woman between 18 and 75 years old with a cervical HPV16 infection that either progressed to CIN3+ or cleared (not recorded which). What was sequenced was blood buffy coat. The chain joins TRBV9 to TRBJ1-4; D possibly corresponds to TRBD1 (6 bases). The CDR3 loop reads CASSVDRAPLFF. Partial CDR3 DNA: TGTGCCAGCAGCGTAGACAGGGCCCCA.